Below, 22 T cell receptor beta chains from the same sample are listed, as sequenced in a study of blood T cell repertoires in COVID-19 (dated by TCRdb to the early 2020s). Library creation used the immunoSEQ multiplex PCR assay. Not all clones reach the TCRdb copy of this immuneACCESS table, which keeps in-frame sequences only. Checked studies attribute under half of the gap to unresolved V genes and leave the rest unexplained. This sample holds 70,000 to 85,000 clones; about 86% were observed only once. The top ten hold 20% to 25% of the sample. Sequenced sample: peripheral blood. The receptor set was obtained from an elderly woman in a cohort sampled during active or convalescent COVID-19.

The chain couples TRBV5-1 to TRBJ2-3; 8 nucleotides align to TRBD2. The CDR3 sequence is 17 residues long. V shed 0 bases, J shed 5 bases, and the junction held 11 bases outside the gene matches. Germline-derived CDR1 and CDR2 are SGHRS and YFSETQ. The CDR3 sequence: CASSLEGSGGPGDTQYF. CDR3 in DNA: TGCGCCAGCAGCTTGGAAGGTTCGGGGGGGCCCGGAGATACGCAGTATTTT.

This CDR3 is CASSPPGQGMNNEQFF. CDR3 bases: TGTGCCAGTAGTCCCCCCGGACAGGGTATGAACAATGAGCAGTTCTTC. The V and J genes are TRBV19 and TRBJ2-1; 8 bases fit TRBD1. CDR1 and CDR2 from the germline V gene are LNHDA and SQIVND (reference sequence). The CDR3 consists of 16 residues. V trimming: 5 bases; J trimming: 5 bases; junction bases outside the gene matches: 11.

This CDR3 reads CASSIEDRDYQPQHF. The CDR3 DNA reads TGTGCCAGTAGTATCGAGGACAGGGATTATCAGCCCCAGCATTTT. The chain carries TRBV19 and TRBJ1-5; 8 positions match TRBD1. With 3 bases clipped from V and 5 bases from J, the junction kept 6 bases outside the gene matches. CDR3 size: 15 residues. Germline CDR1 reads LNHDA; CDR2 reads SQIVND (reference sequence).

The rearrangement joins TRBV5-6 to TRBJ2-7, with 8 bases identical to TRBD1. The CDR3 has 14 amino acids. V lost 2 bases to trimming and J lost 4 bases; unmatched junction nucleotides: 5. In germline, CDR1 is SGHDT, CDR2 YYEEEE. The CDR3 sequence: CASSLTDREYEQYV. CDR3 nucleotide sequence: TGTGCCAGCAGCTTAACGGACAGGGAATACGAGCAGTACGTC.

This clone was seen ten or more times. The V and J genes are TRBV6-5 and TRBJ1-5; maybe TRBD1 (5 bases). Trimming cost V 6 bases and J 0 bases, with 12 bases left between them. CDR3 length: 15 residues. CDR1 and CDR2 from the germline V gene are MNHEY and SVGAGI. The chain's CDR3 is CASSDSQYSNQPQHF. In nucleotides, the CDR3 is TGTGCCAGCAGCGACAGCCAATATAGCAATCAGCCCCAGCATTTT.

The chain couples TRBV15 to TRBJ1-1, with 7 bases aligning to TRBD1. The CDR3 extends over 14 amino acids. Germline loops: CDR1 LNHNV, CDR2 YYDKDF (reference sequence). Germline trimming cut 0 bases from V and 8 bases from J; bases unmatched to any gene: 6. CDR3 protein: CATSRDLARGEAFF. Here the CDR3 DNA reads TGTGCCACCAGCAGAGATCTTGCCAGGGGGGAAGCTTTCTTT. Filled out from reference TRBV15 and TRBJ1-1, the complete variable domain reads DAMVIQNPRYQVTQFGKPVTLSCSQTLNHNVMYWYQQKSSQAPKLLFHYYDKDFNNEADTPDNFQSRRPNTSFCFLDIRSPGLGDTAMYLCATSRDLARGEAFFGQGTRLTVV.

The chain joins TRBV27 to TRBJ2-3; 7 nucleotides align to TRBD2. V shed 5 bases, J shed 4 bases, and the junction held 12 bases outside the gene matches. CDR1 and CDR2 from the germline V gene are MNHEY and SMNVEV (reference sequence). There are 16 residues in the CDR3. CDR3 protein: CASSPRVWEGSDTQYF. The CDR3 DNA follows: TGTGCCAGCAGTCCCCGGGTCTGGGAGGGTTCAGATACGCAGTATTTT.

The gene calls are TRBV6-5 and TRBJ2-7, with 9 bases fitting TRBD2. This CDR3 has 13 residues. CDR1 is MNHEY, CDR2 SVGAGI, per germline. V gave up 6 bases and J gave up 2 bases; unmatched junction bases: 2. The CDR3 region is CASRRLAAYEQYF. The CDR3 DNA follows: TGTGCCAGCAGACGACTAGCGGCCTACGAGCAGTACTTC.

The chain couples TRBV9 to TRBJ2-7, with 7 nucleotides matching TRBD1. J gave up 4 bases and V 0 bases, and 10 bases lay outside the gene matches. The length of the CDR3 is 16 residues. Looked up from germline, CDR1 is SGDLS and CDR2 is YYNGEE. Written as DNA, the CDR3 is TGTGCCAGCAGCGTAGACCCACAGGGGCCCTTTTACGAGCAGTACTTC. It encodes CASSVDPQGPFYEQYF.

This clone is a singleton in its sample. V and J are TRBV5-1 and TRBJ2-5, with 9 bases matching TRBD2. Germline loops: CDR1 SGHRS, CDR2 YFSETQ. The CDR3 contains 16 residues. The junction had 4 bases not matched to a gene; V was cut back by 0 bases and J by 1 base. CDR3 in amino acids: CASSLGPSGTQETQYF. The CDR3 DNA reads TGCGCCAGCAGCTTGGGTCCTAGCGGGACCCAAGAGACCCAGTACTTC.

The chain carries TRBV7-6 and TRBJ2-1; tentatively, D is TRBD2 (6 bases). This CDR3 is 18 amino acids long. Trimming cost V 0 bases and J 1 base, with 16 bases left between them. Germline V gives CDR1 SGHVS, CDR2 FNYEAQ. The CDR3 sequence is CASSLAPTGVGSYNEQFF. CDR3 DNA: TGTGCCAGCAGCTTAGCCCCCACGGGGGTCGGGTCCTACAATGAGCAGTTCTTC. Filled out from reference TRBV7-6 and TRBJ2-1, the complete variable domain reads GAGVSQSPRYKVTKRGQDVALRCDPISGHVSLYWYRQALGQGPEFLTYFNYEAQQDKSGLPNDRFSAERPEGSISTLTIQRTEQRDSAMYRCASSLAPTGVGSYNEQFFGPGTRLTVL.

The chain recombines TRBV28 with TRBJ1-5; tentative D call: TRBD1 (5 bases). The CDR3 runs to 14 residues. Per germline, CDR1 MDHEN and CDR2 SYDVKM. V was clipped by 2 bases and J by 6 bases, with 11 bases between them. The chain's CDR3 is CASSLVQGGQPQHF. Written as DNA, the CDR3 is TGTGCCAGCAGTTTAGTCCAGGGAGGTCAGCCCCAGCATTTT.

This clone has just one count. The chain couples TRBV11-2 to TRBJ2-3, with 7 positions matching TRBD1. The CDR3 totals 15 residues. Germline lookup yields CDR1 SGHAT and CDR2 FQNNGV. With 5 bases clipped from V and 2 bases from J, the junction kept 7 bases outside the gene matches. As DNA, the CDR3 is TGTGCCAGCAGCGCCGACAGGGTTGACACAGATACGCAGTATTTT. Translated, it gives CASSADRVDTDTQYF.

The chain combines TRBV10-3 with TRBJ1-1; D call uncertain. The CDR3 has 15 amino acids. Germline assignment: CDR1 ENHRY and CDR2 SYGVKD. The ends were cut back, 2 bases at V and 5 bases at J, with 15 bases in the middle. The CDR3, as DNA: TGTGCCATCAGTGAGGGCAGCGACGGCATAACTGAAGCTTTCTTT. Translating gives CAISEGSDGITEAFF.

V gene TRBV18 combines with J gene TRBJ2-3; D unclear. Trimming stripped 1 base from V and 2 bases from J, with 4 bases between. Germline lookup yields CDR1 KGHSH and CDR2 LQKENI. The CDR3 is 13 amino acids. The CDR3 region is CASSPLYTDTQYF. The CDR3 nucleotides are TGTGCCAGCTCACCACTCTACACAGATACGCAGTATTTT.

The V and J genes are TRBV6-2 or TRBV6-3 and TRBJ2-1; perhaps TRBD2 as D (6 bases). The CDR3 has 18 residues. V was trimmed by 6 bases and J by 3 bases, leaving 24 bases between them. Germline CDR1 reads MNHEY; CDR2 reads SVGEGT. In nucleotides, the CDR3 is TGTGCCAGCAGCCCTAAGGGCAGTATCGGGACTTACTACAATGAGCAGTTCTTC. Its protein product is CASSPKGSIGTYYNEQFF.

The genes are TRBV5-6 and TRBJ2-2; D unclear. Trimming stripped 0 bases from V and 5 bases from J, with 2 bases between. Germline-derived CDR1 and CDR2 are SGHDT and YYEEEE. CDR3 length: 12 residues. The CDR3 loop reads CASSLATGELFF. CDR3 nucleotide sequence: TGTGCCAGCAGCTTGGCGACCGGGGAGCTGTTTTTT.

This clone was observed a handful of times. The gene calls are TRBV21-1 and TRBJ1-3; the DNA was not compared with TRBD1, the D call given in the table. TRBV21-1 is reported as a pseudogene. The CDR3 totals 17 residues. The CDR3 nucleotides are TGTGCCAGCAGCAAAGTCAGGACAGGGGGCTTTGGAAACACCATATATTTT. This gives the protein CASSKVRTGGFGNTIYF.

The genes are TRBV21-1 and TRBJ2-7; the D call of TRBD2 is as the table states it, not checked on the DNA. TRBV21-1 is given as a pseudogene. The CDR3 covers 15 residues. CDR3 sequence reads: CASSKFTGRPHEQYV. The CDR3 nucleotides read TGTGCCAGCAGCAAATTTACCGGGAGGCCGCATGAGCAGTACGTC.

The rearrangement joins TRBV5-1 to TRBJ1-2, with D perhaps matching TRBD1 (5 bases). Trimming stripped 4 bases from V and 8 bases from J, with 18 bases between. Germline CDR1 and CDR2: SGHRS and YFSETQ. The CDR3 is made up of 14 amino acids. The CDR3: CASSREGVNGGYTF. CDR3 in DNA: TGCGCCAGCAGCCGAGAAGGGGTGAATGGGGGCTACACCTTC.

V and J are TRBV5-5 and TRBJ2-3; 8 bases are shared with TRBD1. V was clipped by 2 bases and J by 3 bases; unmatched bases: 8. The CDR3 runs to 16 residues. The germline V gene has CDR1 SGHKS and CDR2 YYEKEE (reference sequence). CDR3 sequence: CASSLSGTGVTDTQYF. The CDR3 DNA is TGTGCCAGCAGCTTATCCGGGACAGGAGTGACAGATACGCAGTATTTT.

This sequence joins TRBV5-1 and TRBJ2-3, with 7 bases matching TRBD2. Trimming cost V 3 bases and J 3 bases; bases outside gene matches: 4. Germline V gene sequence: CDR1 SGHRS, CDR2 YFSETQ. CDR3 length: 14 residues. The CDR3 protein is CASSWEGRTDTQYF. In nucleotides, the CDR3 is TGCGCCAGCAGCTGGGAGGGAAGGACAGATACGCAGTATTTT.